Below are 31 T cell receptor beta chains sequenced from a single sample in a study of early T cells in non-severe SARS-CoV-2 infection. TCRdb independently ran MiXCR on the 5' RACE reads; one entry per CDR3 protein. The sample has about 23,000 distinct CDR3 sequences; about 5% are singletons. Sample: whole blood. These receptors originate from an adult who was a healthcare worker with PCR-confirmed SARS-CoV-2 infection or an uninfected control (not recorded which).

Ten or more counts support this clonotype. This rearrangement joins TRBV27 to TRBJ2-1; weak D call: TRBD2 (6 bases). This CDR3 is built from 14 residues. Germline CDR1 reads MNHEY; CDR2 reads SMNVEV (reference sequence). Trimming pared 4 bases from V and 3 bases from J, leaving 10 bases between. The CDR3 region has the DNA TGTGCCAGCAGTTGGAGGGGCGGCTACAATGAGCAGTTCTTC. The encoded protein is CASSWRGGYNEQFF.

This clonotype was observed at least ten times. CDR3 residues: CASSASHQMNTEAFF. The CDR3 DNA reads as TGTGCCAGCAGCGCCAGCCACCAAATGAACACTGAAGCTTTCTTT. J is TRBJ1-1 and V is TRBV9, with no clear D. The CDR3 runs to 15 residues. Germline assignment: CDR1 SGDLS and CDR2 YYNGEE. Trimming stripped 3 bases from V and 0 bases from J, with 12 bases between.

This clonotype appeared many times. The V gene is TRBV7-8, the J gene TRBJ1-2; no definite D call. V lost 5 bases and J lost 3, with 16 bases in between. This CDR3 region has 15 residues. Germline lookup yields CDR1 SGHVS and CDR2 FQNEAQ. This chain's CDR3 is CASSLSRGTDYGYTF. The CDR3 region has the DNA TGTGCCAGCAGCCTAAGCCGGGGAACGGACTATGGCTACACCTTC.

The chain uses TRBV4-3 and TRBJ2-7; TRBD2 aligns across 8 bases. Losses at the gene ends were 3 bases for V and 0 bases for J; bases not matched to a gene: 7. Germline V gene lookup returns CDR1 LGHNA and CDR2 YSLEER. The CDR3 runs 16 residues. The CDR3 loop is CASSQVAGRSSYEQYF. The DNA of the CDR3 is TGCGCCAGCAGCCAGGTAGCGGGGCGGAGCTCCTACGAGCAGTACTTC.

Ten or more counts support this clonotype. This chain links TRBV28 with TRBJ1-6; no firm D call. Germline lookup yields CDR1 MDHEN and CDR2 SYDVKM. V was shortened by 5 bases and J by 7 bases, with 9 bases between the two germline ends. CDR3 length: 13 residues. CDR3 in amino acids: CASSVGVNSPLHF. The CDR3 DNA is TGTGCCAGCAGTGTCGGGGTAAATTCACCCCTCCACTTT.

The gene calls are TRBV6-5 and TRBJ2-7; 8 positions agree with TRBD1. V shed 6 bases, J shed 2 bases, and the junction held 6 bases outside the gene matches. The CDR3 totals 14 residues. The V gene's germline CDR1 is MNHEY and CDR2 SVGAGI. This CDR3 is CASRTGVITYEQYF. CDR3 nucleotide sequence: TGTGCCAGCAGGACAGGGGTAATTACCTACGAGCAGTACTTC.

This clonotype is labeled medium-sized. The V and J genes are TRBV6-2 or TRBV6-3 and TRBJ2-7; perhaps D is TRBD1 or TRBD2 (7 bases each). The V and J ends lost 3 bases and 2 bases respectively, with 11 bases between them. The germline V gene has CDR1 MNHEY and CDR2 SVGEGT. CDR3 length equals 14 residues. CDR3 residues: CASSYQGGPYEQYF. The CDR3 region has the DNA TGTGCCAGCAGTTATCAGGGGGGGCCCTACGAGCAGTACTTC.

The chain has TRBV7-3 and TRBJ1-1; D remains ambiguous. V shed 3 bases and J shed 0 bases, with 8 bases lying between them. The CDR3 has 14 amino acids. Per the germline V gene, CDR1 is SGHTA and CDR2 is FQGTGA. CDR3 nucleotides: TGTGCCAGCAGCTTGAAAGGGATGAACACTGAAGCTTTCTTT. Translation: CASSLKGMNTEAFF.

This clonotype ranks as medium-sized. This chain uses TRBV5-4 with TRBJ2-3, with D hard to call. V shed 3 bases and J shed 7 bases, with 18 bases lying between them. The CDR3 loop spans 15 amino acids. Germline loops: CDR1 SGHNT, CDR2 YYREEE (reference sequence). CDR3 in amino acids: CASSSALVGWNTQYF. DNA for the CDR3: TGTGCCAGCAGCTCCGCCCTTGTTGGATGGAATACGCAGTATTTT.

This clonotype was picked up many times. This rearrangement joins TRBV7-6 to TRBJ2-7; D unclear. The V and J ends lost 5 bases and 0 bases respectively, with 11 bases between them. The germline gives CDR1 SGHVS, CDR2 FNYEAQ. The CDR3 length is 14 residues. The CDR3 here is CASSLQVSSYEQYF. CDR3 nucleotide sequence: TGTGCCAGCAGCCTTCAGGTTAGCTCCTACGAGCAGTACTTC. Together with reference TRBV7-6 and TRBJ2-7, the CDR3 gives the full variable domain: GAGVSQSPRYKVTKRGQDVALRCDPISGHVSLYWYRQALGQGPEFLTYFNYEAQQDKSGLPNDRFSAERPEGSISTLTIQRTEQRDSAMYRCASSLQVSSYEQYFGPGTRLTVT.

This clonotype was seen a handful of times. The chain uses TRBV7-9 and TRBJ2-7, with D perhaps given as TRBD1 or TRBD2 (6 bases each). The CDR3 spans 15 residues. Germline assignment: CDR1 SEHNR and CDR2 FQNEAQ (reference sequence). Deletions cut 2 bases from V and 0 bases from J, with 11 bases between. The CDR3 spells CASSLRRGSSYEQYF. DNA for the CDR3: TGTGCCAGCAGCTTAAGGAGGGGGAGCTCCTACGAGCAGTACTTC.

This clonotype was seen only a few times. The rearrangement links TRBV6-1 to TRBJ1-4; D not certain. The germline V and J ends were trimmed by 0 bases and 3 bases, with 8 bases remaining between them. Germline V lookup: CDR1 MNHNS, CDR2 SASEGT. The CDR3 length is 15 residues. CDR3 amino acids: CASSEALGANEKLFF. The CDR3 bases are TGTGCCAGCAGTGAAGCGCTGGGAGCTAATGAAAAACTGTTTTTT.

There are a few counts of this clonotype. The V and J genes are TRBV20-1 and TRBJ1-6; maybe TRBD1 (6 bases). This CDR3 has 14 amino acids. The V gene lost 3 bases and the J gene lost 9 bases, with 15 bases spanning the gap. Germline CDR1 reads DFQATT; CDR2 reads SNEGSKA (reference sequence). This CDR3 is CSASEATGASPLHF. The CDR3 DNA is TGCAGTGCTAGTGAGGCGACAGGTGCTTCACCCCTCCACTTT.

This clonotype was observed a few times. The chain recombines TRBV3-1 with TRBJ1-6; unclear D gene. Germline lookup yields CDR1 LGHDT and CDR2 YNNKEL (reference sequence). The V and J ends lost 2 bases and 5 bases respectively, with 4 bases between them. The CDR3 is made up of 13 amino acids. CDR3 DNA: TGTGCCAGCAGCCAAAGAAATAATTCACCCCTCCACTTT. It encodes CASSQRNNSPLHF. The full variable domain, in which reference TRBV3-1 and TRBJ1-6 provide the parts outside the CDR3, is DTAVSQTPKYLVTQMGNDKSIKCEQNLGHDTMYWYKQDSKKFLKIMFSYNNKELIINETVPNRFSPKSPDKAHLNLHINSLELGDSAVYFCASSQRNNSPLHFGNGTRLTVT.

This clonotype occurred a few times. The gene calls are TRBV5-4 and TRBJ1-6; 7 bases match TRBD1. The CDR3 is made up of 16 amino acids. V lost 4 bases, J lost 2 bases, and 6 bases stayed unmatched. CDR1 is SGHNT and CDR2 is YYREEE in the germline V gene (reference sequence). The CDR3 sequence: CASSPGTATYNSPLHF. Written as DNA, the CDR3 is TGTGCCAGCAGCCCTGGGACAGCGACCTATAATTCACCCCTCCACTTT.

This clonotype was seen ten or more times. The V call is TRBV7-9, the J call TRBJ2-6, with D possibly TRBD1 on 6 matching bases. Trimming took off 4 bases at V and 4 bases at J, with 11 bases between the two ends. The CDR3 is made up of 15 amino acids. Germline V gene sequence: CDR1 SEHNR, CDR2 FQNEAQ (reference sequence). The CDR3 DNA reads TGTGCCAGCAGCTCTACAGGGACGGGGGCCAACGTCCTGACTTTC. This gives the protein CASSSTGTGANVLTF.

This clonotype was picked up many times. The V and J genes are TRBV7-9 and TRBJ2-3, with D possibly TRBD1 on 5 matching bases. Trimming pared 0 bases from V and 2 bases from J, leaving 9 bases between. CDR3 size: 15 residues. Germline V gene lookup returns CDR1 SEHNR and CDR2 FQNEAQ (reference sequence). For the CDR3, the DNA is TGTGCCAGCAGCTTAGCAGACAGACTCACAGATACGCAGTATTTT. Amino acid sequence: CASSLADRLTDTQYF.

This clonotype was counted a few times. The genes are TRBV19 and TRBJ2-1; D could derive from TRBD1 or TRBD2 (6 bases each). Germline V CDR1 and CDR2: LNHDA, SQIVND (reference sequence). The CDR3 runs 15 residues. The ends were cut back, 9 bases at V and 8 bases at J, with 23 bases in the middle. The CDR3: CASRSGTLGGDEQFF. As DNA, the CDR3 is TGTGCCAGCAGAAGTGGGACTCTCGGGGGCGATGAGCAGTTCTTC. Using reference TRBV19 and TRBJ2-1 for the parts outside the CDR3, the full variable domain is DGGITQSPKYLFRKEGQNVTLSCEQNLNHDAMYWYRQDPGQGLRLIYYSQIVNDFQKGDIAEGYSVSREKKESFPLTVTSAQKNPTAFYLCASRSGTLGGDEQFFGPGTRLTVL.

This clonotype was picked up many times. The chain couples TRBV11-2 to TRBJ1-6; D is unresolved. CDR3 length: 16 residues. V was cut by 1 base and J by 5 bases, with 12 bases left in between. Germline V CDR1 and CDR2: SGHAT, FQNNGV. CDR3 region: CASSLVRPPNNSPLHF. DNA of the CDR3: TGTGCCAGCAGCTTAGTTCGACCACCCAATAATTCACCCCTCCACTTT. Full variable domain (missing parts from reference TRBV11-2 and TRBJ1-6): EAGVAQSPRYKIIEKRQSVAFWCNPISGHATLYWYQQILGQGPKLLIQFQNNGVVDDSQLPKDRFSAERLKGVDSTLKIQPAKLEDSAVYLCASSLVRPPNNSPLHFGNGTRLTVT.

This clonotype was seen repeatedly, ten times or more. The genes are TRBV4-1 and TRBJ2-6; D unresolved. This CDR3 has 15 amino acids. Germline V lookup: CDR1 MGHRA, CDR2 YSYEKL. Trimming stripped 6 bases from V and 0 bases from J, with 9 bases between. The CDR3 DNA follows: TGCGCCAGCAGGAAGGAGCTCTCTGGGGCCAACGTCCTGACTTTC. Its translation is CASRKELSGANVLTF.

V and J are TRBV9 and TRBJ2-3; D remains ambiguous. CDR1 is SGDLS and CDR2 is YYNGEE in the germline V gene. Trimming cost V 0 bases and J 5 bases, with 10 bases left between them. This CDR3 is built from 14 residues. Here the CDR3 reads CASSVETRVDTQYF. Written as DNA, the CDR3 is TGTGCCAGCAGCGTAGAAACCCGAGTAGATACGCAGTATTTT.

This clonotype turned up a few times. V gene TRBV4-1 combines with J gene TRBJ1-1; a weak D match, TRBD1 (5 bases). CDR1 and CDR2 (germline): MGHRA, YSYEKL. The CDR3 consists of 16 residues. V gave up 2 bases and J gave up 4 bases, with 17 bases separating them. This chain's CDR3 is CASSQPLGALSTEAFF. The CDR3, as DNA: TGCGCCAGCAGCCAACCGCTCGGGGCCCTGAGCACTGAAGCTTTCTTT.

The chain couples TRBV6-2 or TRBV6-3 to TRBJ1-2; D unresolved. Trimming left V 8 bases short and J 0 bases short, with 16 bases between. Germline CDR1 MNHEY, CDR2 SVGEGT. There are 15 residues in the CDR3. CDR3 loop: CASGPRTYSNYGYTF. In DNA, the CDR3 is TGTGCCAGCGGCCCCAGAACGTATTCTAACTATGGCTACACCTTC.

This clonotype was counted between two and nine times. The chain joins TRBV7-6 to TRBJ1-2, with 10 nucleotides matching TRBD1. The CDR3 is 13 residues long. Germline V gene sequence: CDR1 SGHVS, CDR2 FNYEAQ. Trimming took 4 bases from V and 8 from J; bases not matched to a gene: 4. CDR3 nucleotides: TGTGCCAGCAGCTCCGGGACAGGGGACGGCTACACCTTC. It is translated as CASSSGTGDGYTF.

In this sample, this clonotype turned up many times. This sequence joins TRBV2 and TRBJ2-7; D remains ambiguous. CDR3 length: 14 residues. The germline V gene has CDR1 SNHLY and CDR2 FYNNEI. V was pared by 9 bases and J by 4 bases, with 19 bases between. CDR3 sequence (DNA): TGTGCCAGAACGCGGTCAGGTCTCGGGTACGAGCAGTACTTC. It specifies CARTRSGLGYEQYF.

This clonotype has only a few counts. The chain is built from TRBV4-2 and TRBJ2-3, with TRBD2 matching 10 bases. Germline V CDR1 and CDR2: LGHNA, YNFKEQ. The V gene end was trimmed by 0 bases and the J gene end by 3 bases; junction bases not matched to a gene: 6. The CDR3 sequence is 17 residues long. The CDR3 loop is CASSQDPTSGATDTQYF. CDR3 in DNA: TGTGCCAGCAGCCAAGATCCAACTAGCGGGGCTACAGATACGCAGTATTTT.

This clonotype has only a few counts. The genes are TRBV4-3 and TRBJ2-2; possibly TRBD1 for D (5 bases). This CDR3 has 16 residues. Trimming cost V 1 base and J 4 bases, with 13 bases left between them. The germline V gene has CDR1 LGHNA and CDR2 YSLEER. The CDR3 loop is CASSQVAFRVTGELFF. The CDR3 nucleotides read TGCGCCAGCAGCCAAGTAGCCTTCAGGGTCACCGGGGAGCTGTTTTTT.

There are a few counts of this clonotype. The CDR3 is CASSLAGSSYNEQFF. As DNA, the CDR3 is TGTGCCAGCAGCTTGGCGGGGAGCTCCTACAATGAGCAGTTCTTC. The J gene is TRBJ2-1, the V gene TRBV7-6; TRBD2 is a possible D gene (6 bases). Germline CDR1 and CDR2: SGHVS and FNYEAQ. The CDR3 is 15 residues long. V was cut by 3 bases and J by 0 bases, with 9 bases left in between.

This clonotype counts as medium-sized. The chain joins TRBV30 to TRBJ1-1, with D unclear. CDR1 GTSNPN and CDR2 SVGIG come from the germline V gene (reference sequence). There are 12 residues in the CDR3. The germline V and J ends were trimmed by 8 bases and 4 bases, with 14 bases remaining between them. CDR3 sequence reads: CALDGRSTEAFF. CDR3 nucleotides: TGTGCCCTGGATGGGAGATCCACTGAAGCTTTCTTT.

This clonotype was observed at least ten times. This chain connects TRBV7-9 to TRBJ1-1; a possible D gene is TRBD1 (5 bases). The V end was cut by 8 bases, the J end by 5 bases, with 15 bases between. Germline CDR1 SEHNR, CDR2 FQNEAQ (reference sequence). The CDR3 has 13 residues. CDR3 nucleotides: TGTGCCAGCTCACCCCGGGGGGGGACTGAAGCTTTCTTT. It codes for CASSPRGGTEAFF. Full variable domain (outside the CDR3, taken from reference TRBV7-9 and TRBJ1-1): DTGVSQNPRHKITKRGQNVTFRCDPISEHNRLYWYRQTLGQGPEFLTYFQNEAQLEKSRLLSDRFSAERPKGSFSTLEIQRTEQGDSAMYLCASSPRGGTEAFFGQGTRLTVV.

V and J are TRBV11-2 and TRBJ2-5; D is undetermined. Per germline, CDR1 SGHAT and CDR2 FQNNGV. V lost 2 bases and J lost 5, with 6 bases in between. The length of the CDR3 is 12 residues. The CDR3 loop reads CASSLIVETQYF. As DNA, the CDR3 is TGTGCCAGCAGCTTAATAGTCGAGACCCAGTACTTC.